One and the same sample provided the 27 T cell receptor beta chains below, sequenced in a study of shared clonotypes between healthy human individuals (dated by TCRdb to 2018 to 2020). CD8 naive samples were obtained by positive selection for CCR7 among CD45RO-negative cells, yielding a CD45RA+CCR7+ population from which TemRA cells were excluded. Library construction relied on the immunoSEQ multiplex PCR assay. Not all clones reach the TCRdb copy of this immuneACCESS table, which keeps in-frame sequences only. Checked studies attribute under half of the gap to unresolved V genes and leave the rest unexplained. The sample contains a few hundred thousand clones, less than 97% of them found a single time. The ten largest account for approximately 0.1% of the sample. The sequenced sample consisted of naive CD8+ T cells sorted from blood. The sample's cell subset or site, from its label and the paper: CD45RA+CCR7+. These receptors all come from a woman in her 30s in good health.

The chain couples TRBV13 to TRBJ2-3; TRBD2 agrees at 9 bases. J was trimmed by 6 bases and V by 1 base; bases with no gene match: 8. CDR1 and CDR2 (germline): PRHDT, FYEKMQ (reference sequence). This CDR3 is 16 amino acids long. CDR3 sequence: CASSLVWREGSDTQYF. As DNA, the CDR3 is TGTGCCAGCAGCTTAGTGTGGCGGGAGGGCTCCGATACGCAGTATTTT.

The rearrangement joins TRBV21-1 to TRBJ2-1; the D call TRBD2 from the table was never checked on the DNA. TRBV21-1 is a pseudogene segment. The CDR3 sequence is 16 residues long. In DNA, the CDR3 is TGTGCCAGCGGGCCTAGCGGGAGGACCCCTGGCAATGAGCAGTTCTTC. The encoded protein is CASGPSGRTPGNEQFF.

This chain links TRBV7-8 with TRBJ2-6; D possibly matches TRBD1 or TRBD2 (5 bases each). The CDR3 totals 18 residues. Germline CDR1 is SGHVS and CDR2 is FQNEAQ. V lost 1 base, J lost 0 bases, and 13 bases lay in between. The CDR3 here is CASSLGWGPPSGANVLTF. The CDR3 DNA reads TGTGCCAGCAGCTTAGGTTGGGGACCCCCCTCTGGGGCCAACGTCCTGACTTTC.

The gene calls are TRBV29-1 and TRBJ2-1; no firm D call. Germline values: CDR1 SQVTM, CDR2 ANQGSEA. The V gene lost 4 bases and the J gene lost 7 bases, with 20 bases spanning the gap. CDR3 length equals 15 residues. The CDR3 protein is CSVVFAAPARNEQFF. In DNA, the CDR3 is TGCAGCGTTGTTTTTGCTGCACCAGCTAGAAATGAGCAGTTCTTC.

This sequence joins TRBV19 and TRBJ2-3, with D unresolved. Trimming removed 9 bases at V and 0 bases at J, with 4 bases between. Germline values: CDR1 LNHDA, CDR2 SQIVND (reference sequence). The CDR3 loop spans 11 amino acids. CDR3 region: CASASTDTQYF. The CDR3, as DNA: TGTGCCAGCGCTAGCACAGATACGCAGTATTTT. The full variable domain, its missing parts supplied by reference TRBV19 and TRBJ2-3, is DGGITQSPKYLFRKEGQNVTLSCEQNLNHDAMYWYRQDPGQGLRLIYYSQIVNDFQKGDIAEGYSVSREKKESFPLTVTSAQKNPTAFYLCASASTDTQYFGPGTRLTVL.

The rearrangement links TRBV7-3 to TRBJ2-1; TRBD2 might be the D (6 bases). The germline V and J ends were trimmed by 4 bases and 3 bases, with 16 bases remaining between them. The CDR3 consists of 16 residues. CDR1 and CDR2 from the germline V gene are SGHTA and FQGTGA. Here the CDR3 reads CASSSGRSGSYNEQFF. CDR3 DNA sequence: TGTGCCAGCAGCTCGGGCCGTTCCGGGAGCTACAATGAGCAGTTCTTC.

CDR3 residues: CASSPASGFGETQYF. The CDR3 nucleotides are TGTGCCAGTAGTCCGGCCTCCGGATTTGGAGAGACCCAGTACTTC. The V call is TRBV19, the J call TRBJ2-5; D gene unclear. The V and J ends lost 5 bases and 4 bases respectively, with 17 bases between them. The CDR3 is 15 residues long. Germline CDR1 reads LNHDA; CDR2 reads SQIVND (reference sequence). Together with reference TRBV19 and TRBJ2-5, the CDR3 gives the full variable domain: DGGITQSPKYLFRKEGQNVTLSCEQNLNHDAMYWYRQDPGQGLRLIYYSQIVNDFQKGDIAEGYSVSREKKESFPLTVTSAQKNPTAFYLCASSPASGFGETQYFGPGTRLLVL.

V usage is TRBV5-6 and J usage is TRBJ1-1, with a possible D match to TRBD1 (5 bases). The CDR3 consists of 15 residues. V was cut by 4 bases and J by 4 bases, with 17 bases left in between. CDR1 SGHDT and CDR2 YYEEEE come from the germline V gene. CDR3 amino acids: CASSPTGGVGTEAFF. Here the CDR3 DNA reads TGTGCCAGCAGCCCCACGGGAGGGGTTGGCACTGAAGCTTTCTTT. The full variable domain, with the rest looked up from reference TRBV5-6 and TRBJ1-1, is DAGVTQSPTHLIKTRGQQVTLRCSPKSGHDTVSWYQQALGQGPQFIFQYYEEEERQRGNFPDRFSGHQFPNYSSELNVNALLLGDSALYLCASSPTGGVGTEAFFGQGTRLTVV.

The CDR3, as DNA: TGTGCCAGCAGCTCCGACAGGGGCGGGGGGAACACTGAAGCTTTCTTT. This encodes CASSSDRGGGNTEAFF. The chain uses TRBV5-4 and TRBJ1-1; 8 positions match TRBD1. The CDR3 covers 16 residues. Looked up from germline, CDR1 is SGHNT and CDR2 is YYREEE (reference sequence). V shed 3 bases and J 1 base; nucleotides not matched to a gene: 8.

The chain uses TRBV28 and TRBJ2-7; 8 bases align to TRBD2. V shed 7 bases and J 0 bases; nucleotides not matched to a gene: 20. Germline V gene sequence: CDR1 MDHEN, CDR2 SYDVKM. The CDR3 runs 19 residues. The CDR3 nucleotides are TGTGCCAGCACATCGATAAACCCCGTAGCGGGACGATACTCCTACGAGCAGTACTTC. It translates to CASTSINPVAGRYSYEQYF. Full variable domain (missing parts from reference TRBV28 and TRBJ2-7): DVKVTQSSRYLVKRTGEKVFLECVQDMDHENMFWYRQDPGLGLRLIYFSYDVKMKEKGDIPEGYSVSREKKERFSLILESASTNQTSMYLCASTSINPVAGRYSYEQYFGPGTRLTVT.

The chain is built from TRBV4-1 and TRBJ2-7, with D possibly called TRBD1 or TRBD2 (7 bases each). The V end lost 0 bases, the J end lost 2 bases, and 17 bases lay between the germline ends. The CDR3 has 17 amino acids. Germline V lookup: CDR1 MGHRA, CDR2 YSYEKL. The CDR3 coding sequence is TGCGCCAGCAGCCAAGATGGGGGGGCCGGGACAGCCTACGAGCAGTACTTC. Protein sequence: CASSQDGGAGTAYEQYF.

This chain links TRBV29-1 with TRBJ2-1; the match to TRBD1 covers 7 bases. CDR1 and CDR2 from the germline V gene are SQVTM and ANQGSEA. This CDR3 has 16 residues. With 3 bases clipped from V and 5 bases from J, the junction kept 13 bases outside the gene matches. The CDR3 DNA is TGCAGCGTTGACCAACGGACCGGGACAGCCGACAATGAGCAGTTCTTC. This translates into CSVDQRTGTADNEQFF.

The chain combines TRBV29-1 with TRBJ2-2, with 7 bases matching TRBD2. Germline V gene sequence: CDR1 SQVTM, CDR2 ANQGSEA. The CDR3 is 14 residues long. The junction had 5 bases not matched to a gene; V was cut back by 7 bases and J by 0 bases. This CDR3 reads CSGASGSNTGELFF. The CDR3 nucleotides are TGCAGCGGCGCTAGCGGCTCGAACACCGGGGAGCTGTTTTTT.

This chain links TRBV2 with TRBJ1-4; 7 nucleotides agree with TRBD1. Looked up from germline, CDR1 is SNHLY and CDR2 is FYNNEI. The V gene end was trimmed by 4 bases and the J gene end by 7 bases; junction bases not matched to a gene: 3. The CDR3 length is 13 residues. CDR3 loop: CASSGTGAEKLFF. CDR3 DNA sequence: TGTGCCAGCAGTGGTACAGGGGCTGAAAAACTGTTTTTT.

The gene calls are TRBV19 and TRBJ2-1, with 8 nucleotides matching TRBD2. V was clipped by 9 bases and J by 1 base; unmatched bases: 8. The CDR3 is 15 amino acids. Germline-derived CDR1 and CDR2 are LNHDA and SQIVND (reference sequence). In nucleotides, the CDR3 is TGTGCCAGCGTCGGGACTAGTCAATCCTACAATGAGCAGTTCTTC. Protein: CASVGTSQSYNEQFF.

The rearrangement joins TRBV29-1 to TRBJ1-1, with 11 nucleotides matching TRBD1. Germline CDR1 and CDR2: SQVTM and ANQGSEA. Unmatched junction bases numbered 7, after V lost 3 bases and J lost 1 base. The CDR3 contains 16 residues. The CDR3 spells CSVDSGQGAKNTEAFF. The CDR3 bases are TGCAGCGTTGATTCCGGACAGGGGGCGAAGAACACTGAAGCTTTCTTT.

Comment on this clone: Since no conserved phenylalanine or tryptophan closes the CDR3, a read error is the likely cause. Because the CDR3's place on the DNA is in doubt, the DNA is left out and the CDR3 is given as listed by TCRdb. J is TRBJ1-2 and V is TRBV28; TRBD1 is the table's D call, not checked against the DNA. The V gene's germline CDR1 is MDHEN and CDR2 SYDVKM. The CDR3 is 11 amino acids long, termini counted. CDR3 protein: CASSLKYRDRK.

This chain uses TRBV2 with TRBJ2-7; D unresolved. This CDR3 has 14 residues. Trimming stripped 2 bases from V and 3 bases from J, with 11 bases between. CDR1 and CDR2 from the germline V gene are SNHLY and FYNNEI. This CDR3 reads CASSEPSPNYEQYF. CDR3 DNA sequence: TGTGCCAGCAGTGAACCCAGCCCCAACTACGAGCAGTACTTC.

This clone has a single count. The chain combines TRBV29-1 with TRBJ2-1; D perhaps matches TRBD2 (5 bases). CDR3 length: 15 amino acids. Trimming took 6 bases from V and 3 from J, leaving 18 bases between them. Germline loops: CDR1 SQVTM, CDR2 ANQGSEA. CDR3: CSVPKRQRYYNEQFF. DNA of the CDR3: TGCAGCGTCCCGAAGCGGCAACGCTACTACAATGAGCAGTTCTTC.

The chain joins TRBV10-1 to TRBJ2-4; D may be TRBD2 (5 bases). The germline V and J ends were trimmed by 3 bases and 0 bases, with 12 bases remaining between them. Looked up from germline, CDR1 is WNHNN and CDR2 is SYGVQD (reference sequence). The CDR3 has 16 amino acids. CDR3 residues: CASSDRRIGAKNIQYF. In nucleotides, the CDR3 is TGCGCCAGCAGTGATAGGAGGATTGGAGCCAAAAACATTCAGTACTTC.

The chain joins TRBV2 to TRBJ2-7; TRBD1 is a possible D gene (5 bases). The length of the CDR3 is 14 residues. CDR1 SNHLY and CDR2 FYNNEI come from the germline V gene. The V and J ends lost 2 bases and 3 bases respectively, with 11 bases between them. The CDR3 loop reads CASSELQDFYEQYF. Here the CDR3 DNA reads TGTGCCAGCAGTGAACTACAGGATTTCTACGAGCAGTACTTC.

The CDR3 DNA follows: TGTGCCAGCAGCGAGCAGGGACGCGCGGGAGGGCAGTACTTC. Amino acids: CASSEQGRAGGQYF. The rearrangement joins TRBV5-4 to TRBJ2-5; 9 bases align to TRBD2. Germline trimming cut 4 bases from V and 11 bases from J; bases unmatched to any gene: 12. Looked up from germline, CDR1 is SGHNT and CDR2 is YYREEE (reference sequence). The CDR3 has 14 residues.

V gene TRBV19 combines with J gene TRBJ2-1, with TRBD2 matching over 10 bases. Germline CDR1 is LNHDA and CDR2 is SQIVND (reference sequence). Losses at the gene ends were 5 bases for V and 6 bases for J; bases not matched to a gene: 7. This CDR3 is 15 amino acids long. The CDR3 is CASSPGTSVSNEQFF. The CDR3 region has the DNA TGTGCCAGTAGTCCCGGGACTAGCGTTTCCAATGAGCAGTTCTTC.

The chain couples TRBV11-2 to TRBJ2-7; 11 bases align to TRBD2. This CDR3 is 15 amino acids long. CDR1 SGHAT and CDR2 FQNNGV come from the germline V gene. V was clipped by 5 bases and J by 7 bases; unmatched bases: 10. The CDR3 nucleotides are TGTGCCAGCAGCCTCAGACTAGCGGGGATCTTTGAGCAGTACTTC. It is translated as CASSLRLAGIFEQYF.

This clone was seen just once. This rearrangement joins TRBV28 to TRBJ2-7, with TRBD1 matching over 7 bases. With V trimmed by 5 bases and J by 9 bases, 16 bases remained unmatched. The CDR3 contains 15 residues. The germline V gene has CDR1 MDHEN and CDR2 SYDVKM. CDR3 nucleotide sequence: TGTGCCAGCAGTATCGCCCGGGACAGAACTGTGGGGCAGTACTTC. Protein: CASSIARDRTVGQYF.

This clone was detected once. The CDR3 region is CASSPGQNPYEQYF. CDR3 DNA: TGTGCCAGCAGCCCGGGGCAAAACCCCTACGAGCAGTACTTC. The chain is built from TRBV21-1 and TRBJ2-7. TRBV21-1 represents a pseudogene. This CDR3 region has 14 residues.

This clone was counted a single time. The V gene is TRBV28, the J gene TRBJ2-2; 13 bases are shared with TRBD2. Trimming took 7 bases from V and 1 from J; bases not matched to a gene: 6. CDR3 length equals 17 residues. Germline V lookup: CDR1 MDHEN, CDR2 SYDVKM. The CDR3 loop reads CASILTSGRENTGELFF. CDR3 coding DNA: TGTGCCAGCATTCTCACTAGCGGGAGGGAGAACACCGGGGAGCTGTTTTTT.